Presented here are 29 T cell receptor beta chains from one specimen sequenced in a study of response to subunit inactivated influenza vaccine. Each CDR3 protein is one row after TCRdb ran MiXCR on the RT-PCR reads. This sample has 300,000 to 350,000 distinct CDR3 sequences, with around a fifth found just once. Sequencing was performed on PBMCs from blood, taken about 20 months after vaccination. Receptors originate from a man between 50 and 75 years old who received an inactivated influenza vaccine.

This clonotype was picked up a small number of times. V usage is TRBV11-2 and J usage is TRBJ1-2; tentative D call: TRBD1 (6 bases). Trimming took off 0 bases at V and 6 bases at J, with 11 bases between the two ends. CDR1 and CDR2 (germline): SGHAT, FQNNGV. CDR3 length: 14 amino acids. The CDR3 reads CASSLDPGGHGYTF. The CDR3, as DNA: TGTGCCAGCAGCTTAGATCCGGGGGGCCATGGCTACACCTTC.

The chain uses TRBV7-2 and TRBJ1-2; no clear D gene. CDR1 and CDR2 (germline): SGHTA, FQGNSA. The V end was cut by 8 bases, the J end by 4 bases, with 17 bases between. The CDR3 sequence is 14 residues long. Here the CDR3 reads CASSPAALGYGYTF. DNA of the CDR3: TGTGCCAGCTCCCCGGCAGCACTGGGCTATGGCTACACCTTC.

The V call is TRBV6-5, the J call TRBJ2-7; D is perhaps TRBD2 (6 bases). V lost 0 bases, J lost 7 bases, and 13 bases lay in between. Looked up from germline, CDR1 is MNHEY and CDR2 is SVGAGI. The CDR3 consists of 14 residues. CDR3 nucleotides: TGTGCCAGCAGTTACTCAATAATAGCGGTTGAGCAGTACTTC. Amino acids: CASSYSIIAVEQYF.

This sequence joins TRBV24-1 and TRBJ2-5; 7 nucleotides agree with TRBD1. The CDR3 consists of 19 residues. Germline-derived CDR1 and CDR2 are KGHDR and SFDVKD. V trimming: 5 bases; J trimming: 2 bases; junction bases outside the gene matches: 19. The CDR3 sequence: CATSARPGQAGRSQETQYF. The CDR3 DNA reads TGTGCCACCAGTGCCCGACCAGGACAGGCAGGAAGGTCGCAAGAGACCCAGTACTTC.

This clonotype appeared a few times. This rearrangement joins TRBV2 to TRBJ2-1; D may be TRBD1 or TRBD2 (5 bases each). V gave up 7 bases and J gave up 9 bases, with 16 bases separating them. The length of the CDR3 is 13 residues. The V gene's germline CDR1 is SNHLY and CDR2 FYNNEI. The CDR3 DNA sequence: TGTGCCAGCACGGTGGGGGATTTCCGTGAGCAGTTCTTC. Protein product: CASTVGDFREQFF. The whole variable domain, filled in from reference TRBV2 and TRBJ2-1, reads EPEVTQTPSHQVTQMGQEVILRCVPISNHLYFYWYRQILGQKVEFLVSFYNNEISEKSEIFDDQFSVERPDGSNFTLKIRSTKLEDSAMYFCASTVGDFREQFFGPGTRLTVL.

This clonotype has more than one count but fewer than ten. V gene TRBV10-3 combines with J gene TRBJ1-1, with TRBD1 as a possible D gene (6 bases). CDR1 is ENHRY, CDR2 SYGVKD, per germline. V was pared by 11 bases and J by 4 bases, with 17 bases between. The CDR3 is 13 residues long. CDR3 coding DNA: TGTGCCGTACAGGGCTCGTCATCCACTGAAGCTTTCTTT. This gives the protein CAVQGSSSTEAFF.

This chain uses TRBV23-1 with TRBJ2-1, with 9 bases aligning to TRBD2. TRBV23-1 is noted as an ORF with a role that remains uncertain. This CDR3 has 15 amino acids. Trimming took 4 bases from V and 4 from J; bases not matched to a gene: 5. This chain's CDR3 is CASSLSSGNYNEQFF. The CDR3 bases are TGCGCCAGCAGTCTTTCTAGCGGGAATTACAATGAGCAGTTCTTC.

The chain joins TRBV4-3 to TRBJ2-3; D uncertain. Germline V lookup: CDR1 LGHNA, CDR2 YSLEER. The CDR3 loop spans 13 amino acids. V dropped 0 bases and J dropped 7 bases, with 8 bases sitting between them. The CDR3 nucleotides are TGCGCCAGCAGCCAAGATGCCATAAATACGCAGTATTTT. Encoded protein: CASSQDAINTQYF.

The DNA of the CDR3 is TGTGCCAGTAGTAGGGGACTAGCTGAGACCCAGTACTTC. As protein: CASSRGLAETQYF. The rearrangement uses TRBV19 and TRBJ2-5, with 9 bases aligning to TRBD2. This CDR3 comprises 13 residues. J was trimmed by 5 bases and V by 4 bases; bases with no gene match: 2. CDR1 and CDR2 from the germline V gene are LNHDA and SQIVND (reference sequence).

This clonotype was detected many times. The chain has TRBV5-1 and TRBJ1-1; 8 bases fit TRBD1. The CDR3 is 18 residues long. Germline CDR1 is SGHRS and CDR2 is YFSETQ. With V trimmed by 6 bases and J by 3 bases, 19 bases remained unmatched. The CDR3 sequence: CASNLRLPHWGQDTEAFF. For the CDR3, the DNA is TGCGCCAGCAACCTAAGGCTCCCTCATTGGGGACAGGACACTGAAGCTTTCTTT.

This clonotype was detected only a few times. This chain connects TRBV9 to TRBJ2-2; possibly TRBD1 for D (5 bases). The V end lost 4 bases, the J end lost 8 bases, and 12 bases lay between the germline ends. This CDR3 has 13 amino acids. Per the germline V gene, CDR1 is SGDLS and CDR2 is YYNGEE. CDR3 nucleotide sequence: TGTGCCAGCAGCACCAGACAGACAGGGGAGCTGTTTTTT. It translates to CASSTRQTGELFF.

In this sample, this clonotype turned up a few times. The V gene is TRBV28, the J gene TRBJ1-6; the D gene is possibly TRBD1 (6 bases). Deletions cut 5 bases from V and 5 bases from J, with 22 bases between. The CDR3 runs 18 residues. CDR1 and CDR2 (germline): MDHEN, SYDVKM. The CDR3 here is CASSPSPGVGHNNSPLHF. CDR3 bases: TGTGCCAGCAGTCCTTCCCCAGGGGTGGGTCACAATAATTCACCCCTCCACTTT.

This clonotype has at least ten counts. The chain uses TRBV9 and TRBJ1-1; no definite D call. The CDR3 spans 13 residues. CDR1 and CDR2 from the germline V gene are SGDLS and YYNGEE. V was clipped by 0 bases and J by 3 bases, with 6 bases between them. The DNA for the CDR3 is TGTGCCAGCAGCGTAGTTGGGGACACTGAAGCTTTCTTT. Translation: CASSVVGDTEAFF.

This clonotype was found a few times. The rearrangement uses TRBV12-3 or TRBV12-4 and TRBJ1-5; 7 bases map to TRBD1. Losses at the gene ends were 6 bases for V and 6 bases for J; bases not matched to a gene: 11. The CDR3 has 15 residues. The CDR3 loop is CASSFRGGLGQPQHF. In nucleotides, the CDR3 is TGTGCCAGCAGCTTCAGAGGGGGCTTGGGTCAGCCCCAGCATTTT.

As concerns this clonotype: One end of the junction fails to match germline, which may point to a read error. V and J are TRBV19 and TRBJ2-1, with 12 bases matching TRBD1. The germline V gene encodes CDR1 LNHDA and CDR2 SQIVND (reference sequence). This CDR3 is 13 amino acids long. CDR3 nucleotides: TGTGCCAGTAGTATAGTCCGGGACAGGGGGCAACTCTTC. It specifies CASSIVRDRGQLF.

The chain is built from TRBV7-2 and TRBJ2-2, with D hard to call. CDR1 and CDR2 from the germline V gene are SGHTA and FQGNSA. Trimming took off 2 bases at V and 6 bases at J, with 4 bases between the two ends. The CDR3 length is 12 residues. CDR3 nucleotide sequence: TGTGCCAGCAGCTTAAAGTCCGGGGAGCTGTTTTTT. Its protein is CASSLKSGELFF. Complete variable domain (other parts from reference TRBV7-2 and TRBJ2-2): GAGVSQSPSNKVTEKGKDVELRCDPISGHTALYWYRQSLGQGLEFLIYFQGNSAPDKSGLPSDRFSAERTGGSVSTLTIQRTQQEDSAVYLCASSLKSGELFFGEGSRLTVL.

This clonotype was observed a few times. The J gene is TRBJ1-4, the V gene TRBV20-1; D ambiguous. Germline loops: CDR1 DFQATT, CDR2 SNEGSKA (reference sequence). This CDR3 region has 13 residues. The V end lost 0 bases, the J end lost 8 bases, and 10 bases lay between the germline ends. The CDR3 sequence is CSARDHAREKLFF. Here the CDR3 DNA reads TGCAGTGCTAGAGATCACGCACGGGAAAAACTGTTTTTT.

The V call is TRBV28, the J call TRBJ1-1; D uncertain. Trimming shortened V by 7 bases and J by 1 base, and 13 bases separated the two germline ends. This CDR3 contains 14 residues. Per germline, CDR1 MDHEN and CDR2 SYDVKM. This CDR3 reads CASTLLPKNTEAFF. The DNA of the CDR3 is TGTGCCAGCACCCTACTACCTAAGAACACTGAAGCTTTCTTT.

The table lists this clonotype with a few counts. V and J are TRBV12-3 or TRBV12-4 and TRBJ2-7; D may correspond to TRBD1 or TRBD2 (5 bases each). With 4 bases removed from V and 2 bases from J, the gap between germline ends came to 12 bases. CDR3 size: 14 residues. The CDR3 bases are TGTGCCAGCAGTTACGGGACGGCCCCCTACGAGCAGTACTTC. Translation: CASSYGTAPYEQYF.

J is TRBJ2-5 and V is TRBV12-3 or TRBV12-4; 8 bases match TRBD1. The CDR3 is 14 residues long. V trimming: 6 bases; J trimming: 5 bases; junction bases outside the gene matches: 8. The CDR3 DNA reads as TGTGCCAGCAGCCCAACAGGGGGGTGGGAGACCCAGTACTTC. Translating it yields CASSPTGGWETQYF.

CDR3 DNA sequence: TGTGCCAGCAGTTTAGCGCTAGTCGGCCCTAATGAAAAACTGTTTTTT. Its protein product is CASSLALVGPNEKLFF. The chain carries TRBV12-3 or TRBV12-4 and TRBJ1-4; D not resolved. The V and J ends lost 0 bases and 3 bases respectively, with 11 bases between them. The CDR3 consists of 16 residues.

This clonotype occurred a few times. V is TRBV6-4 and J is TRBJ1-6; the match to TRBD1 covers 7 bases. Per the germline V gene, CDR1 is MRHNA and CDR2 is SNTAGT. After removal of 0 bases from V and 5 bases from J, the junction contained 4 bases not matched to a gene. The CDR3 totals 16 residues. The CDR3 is CASSDSRQGDNSPLHF. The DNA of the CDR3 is TGTGCCAGCAGTGACTCTCGGCAGGGGGATAATTCACCCCTCCACTTT.

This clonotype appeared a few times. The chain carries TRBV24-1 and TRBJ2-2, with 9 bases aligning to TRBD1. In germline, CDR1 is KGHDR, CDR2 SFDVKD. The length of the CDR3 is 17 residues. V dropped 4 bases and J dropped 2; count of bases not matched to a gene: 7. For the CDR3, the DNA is TGTGCCACCAGTGAGGCTCCGGGACAGGGAAACACCGGGGAGCTGTTTTTT. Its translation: CATSEAPGQGNTGELFF.

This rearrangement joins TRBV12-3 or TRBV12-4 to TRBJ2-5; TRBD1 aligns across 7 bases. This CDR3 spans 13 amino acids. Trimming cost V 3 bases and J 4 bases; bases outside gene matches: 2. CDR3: CASSFDRAETQYF. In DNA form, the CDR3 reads TGTGCCAGCAGTTTCGACAGGGCAGAGACCCAGTACTTC.

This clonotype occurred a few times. CDR3 loop: CASSVAQGNTEAFF. DNA of the CDR3: TGTGCCAGCAGCGTAGCTCAGGGGAACACTGAAGCTTTCTTT. The chain is built from TRBV9 and TRBJ1-1; D might be TRBD1 (5 bases). CDR1 and CDR2 from the germline V gene are SGDLS and YYNGEE. V was clipped by 0 bases and J by 1 base, with 7 bases between them. The CDR3 has 14 residues.

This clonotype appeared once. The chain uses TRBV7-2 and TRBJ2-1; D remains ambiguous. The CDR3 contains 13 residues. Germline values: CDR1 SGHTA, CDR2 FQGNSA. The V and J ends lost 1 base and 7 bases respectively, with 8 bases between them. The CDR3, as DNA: TGTGCCAGCAGCTTAGTAATGGAAAATGAGCAGTTCTTC. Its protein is CASSLVMENEQFF.

The CDR3 spells CASSLSGGPANTIYF. In nucleotides, the CDR3 is TGTGCCAGCAGCTTGTCGGGTGGTCCTGCGAACACCATATATTTT. J is TRBJ1-3 and V is TRBV5-6; the D is unclear. In germline, CDR1 is SGHDT, CDR2 YYEEEE. This CDR3 contains 15 residues. V lost 1 base, J lost 7 bases, and 15 bases lay in between.

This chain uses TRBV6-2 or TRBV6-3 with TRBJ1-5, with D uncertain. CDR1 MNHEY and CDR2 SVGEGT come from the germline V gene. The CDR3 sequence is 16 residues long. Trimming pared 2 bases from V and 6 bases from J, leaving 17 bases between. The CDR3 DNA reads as TGTGCCAGCAGTTACCTAACCCCTTCGGGCGGTCAGCCCCAGCATTTT. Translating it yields CASSYLTPSGGQPQHF.

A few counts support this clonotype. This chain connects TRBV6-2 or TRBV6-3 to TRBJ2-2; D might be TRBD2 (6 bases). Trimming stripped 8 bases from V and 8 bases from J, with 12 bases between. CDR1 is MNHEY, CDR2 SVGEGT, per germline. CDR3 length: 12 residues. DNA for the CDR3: TGTGCCAGCGGGGGGATGCTGGGGGAGCTGTTTTTT. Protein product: CASGGMLGELFF.